This T cell receptor beta chain is drawn from a study of CD8 T cells in Susac syndrome. Study-level points and caveats: CD4+ T cell repertoires in Susac syndrome lacked clonal expansion.

V gave up 2 bases and J gave up 3 bases, with 17 bases separating them. CDR1 is GTSNPN, CDR2 SVGIG, per germline (reference sequence). The CDR3 extends over 15 amino acids. Comment on this clonotype: Its target is unknown.

Patients having Susac syndrome satisfied recently defined diagnostic criteria for definite or probable disease. RNA, at about 0.5 to 1 ug, was reverse transcribed with random hexamers. immunoSEQ multiplex PCR amplified TCR beta CDR3 across 54 Vbeta, 13 Jbeta. TCRdb ran MiXCR on the immunoSEQ multiplex PCR reads and lists one entry per CDR3 protein. Here the sample spans around 170,000 distinct CDR3 sequences, more than 90% being singletons. This chain links TRBV30 with TRBJ2-7, with D possibly TRBD1 on 6 matching bases. This receptor was identified in a human donor with Susac syndrome. The sample was CD4+ T cells from PBMCs. CDR3 sequence: CAWSPMQAGDYEQYF. DNA of the CDR3: TGTGCCTGGAGTCCGATGCAGGCAGGGGACTACGAGCAGTACTTC.